A single T cell receptor (beta chain) is shown here with its context. The sample belongs to a study of T cells after yellow fever vaccination. Study summary: Preparation of fractions with low cell numbers was performed using SMART-Seq v4 Ultra Low Input.

TCR cDNA, made by 5'RACE template switching, carried an added universal primer site and UMIs. TCRdb reanalysed the 5' RACE reads using MiXCR and keeps one entry per CDR3 protein. This sample has some 600,000 distinct CDR3 sequences, with 17% found just once. Germline CDR1 and CDR2: SNHLY and FYNNEI. V was pared by 7 bases and J by 4 bases, with 9 bases of the junction left unmatched. The CDR3 extends over 15 amino acids. The clonotype comes from a man aged 18 to 30 who received the YFV17D yellow fever vaccine. This sequence joins TRBV2 and TRBJ2-7, with 11 bases aligning to TRBD1. Sequencing was performed on PBMCs, taken around 5 days after the first yellow fever vaccination. The CDR3 loop reads CASTRTGGAGYEQYF. Written as DNA, the CDR3 is TGTGCCAGCACCAGGACAGGGGGCGCGGGGTACGAGCAGTACTTC.